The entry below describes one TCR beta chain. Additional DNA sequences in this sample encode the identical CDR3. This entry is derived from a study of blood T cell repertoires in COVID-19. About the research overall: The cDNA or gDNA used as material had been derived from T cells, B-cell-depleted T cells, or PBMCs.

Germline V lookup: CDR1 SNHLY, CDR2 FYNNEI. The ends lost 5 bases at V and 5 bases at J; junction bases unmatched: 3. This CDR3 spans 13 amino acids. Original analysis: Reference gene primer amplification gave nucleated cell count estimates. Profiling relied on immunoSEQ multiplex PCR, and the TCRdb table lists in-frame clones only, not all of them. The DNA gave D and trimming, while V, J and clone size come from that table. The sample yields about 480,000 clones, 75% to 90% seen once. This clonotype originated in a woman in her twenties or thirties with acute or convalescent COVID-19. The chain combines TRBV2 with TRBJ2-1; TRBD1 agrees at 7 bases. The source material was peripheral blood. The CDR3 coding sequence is TGTGCCAGCAGTAGGGACAGAAACAATGAGCAGTTCTTC. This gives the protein CASSRDRNNEQFF.